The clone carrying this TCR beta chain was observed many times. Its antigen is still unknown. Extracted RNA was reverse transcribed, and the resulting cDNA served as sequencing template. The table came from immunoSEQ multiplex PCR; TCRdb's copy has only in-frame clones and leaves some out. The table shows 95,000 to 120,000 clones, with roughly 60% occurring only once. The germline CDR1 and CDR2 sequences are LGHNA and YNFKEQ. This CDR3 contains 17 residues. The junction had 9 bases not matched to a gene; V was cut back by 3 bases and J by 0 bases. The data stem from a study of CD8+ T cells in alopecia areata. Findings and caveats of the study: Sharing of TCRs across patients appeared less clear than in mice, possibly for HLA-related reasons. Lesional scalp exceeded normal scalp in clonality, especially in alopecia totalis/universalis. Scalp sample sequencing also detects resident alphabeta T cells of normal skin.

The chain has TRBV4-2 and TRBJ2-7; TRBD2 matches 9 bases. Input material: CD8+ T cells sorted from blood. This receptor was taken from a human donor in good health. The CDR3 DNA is TGTGCCAGCAGCCAGGACCCCCTAGCGGGGTCCTCCTACGAGCAGTACTTC. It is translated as CASSQDPLAGSSYEQYF.